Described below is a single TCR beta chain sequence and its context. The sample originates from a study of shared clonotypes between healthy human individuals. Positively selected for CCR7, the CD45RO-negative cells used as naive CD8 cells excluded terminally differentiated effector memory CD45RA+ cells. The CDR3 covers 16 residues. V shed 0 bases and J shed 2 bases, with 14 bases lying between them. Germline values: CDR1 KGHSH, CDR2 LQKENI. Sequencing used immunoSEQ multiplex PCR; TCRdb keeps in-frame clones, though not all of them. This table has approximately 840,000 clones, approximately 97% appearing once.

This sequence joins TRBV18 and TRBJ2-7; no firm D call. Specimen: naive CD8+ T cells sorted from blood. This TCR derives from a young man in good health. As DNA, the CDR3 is TGTGCCAGCTCACCACCGGGGAACGCTGGAACCTACGAGCAGTACTTC. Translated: CASSPPGNAGTYEQYF.